The clone carrying this T cell receptor (beta chain) came up many times. Its target is unknown. Unsorted libraries were generated from 2 million PBMCs. These cells had been stored in RNAlater at -80 C. The data were taken from a study of neurological immune-mediated disorders. General study points: Expansion of TCR clones was greatest in HTLV-1-associated myelopathy and smallest in multiple sclerosis, where it fell below that of healthy controls.

The cDNA was produced through 5'RACE with 10-nucleotide random UMIs. TCRdb reprocessed the 5' RACE reads via MiXCR and lists one record per CDR3 protein. Here the sample spans tens of thousands of distinct CDR3 sequences, around 10% being singletons. This clonotype was sampled from a man between 65 and 80 years old with HTLV-1-associated myelopathy (HAM/TSP). Sample: PBMCs.

Written as DNA, the CDR3 is TGTGCCAGCAGCTATCGGGACAGGCGCACAGATACGCAGTATTTT. It translates to CASSYRDRRTDTQYF. The gene calls are TRBV5-5 and TRBJ2-3, with 8 bases fitting TRBD1. Per germline, CDR1 SGHKS and CDR2 YYEKEE (reference sequence). The CDR3 covers 15 residues. V shed 3 bases, J shed 1 base, and the junction held 4 bases outside the gene matches.